This TCR beta chain stems from a study of T cell changes during pregnancy in multiple sclerosis. V was cut by 5 bases and J by 0 bases, with 11 bases left in between. The CDR3 has 14 residues. From germline, CDR1 is SGHRS and CDR2 YFSETQ. This table comes from immunoSEQ multiplex PCR, and its TCRdb copy is limited to in-frame clones, with some not included. The sample records 25,000 to 30,000 clones, 89% being singletons. The chain couples TRBV5-1 to TRBJ1-1; D is undetermined. The source material was CD4+ T cells from peripheral blood mononuclear cells, sampled in the second trimester of pregnancy. This receptor was obtained from a female donor with multiple sclerosis, enrolled in a pregnancy study. This CDR3 reads CASRPVLMNTEAFF. The DNA for the CDR3 is TGCGCCAGCAGGCCAGTGCTCATGAACACTGAAGCTTTCTTT.